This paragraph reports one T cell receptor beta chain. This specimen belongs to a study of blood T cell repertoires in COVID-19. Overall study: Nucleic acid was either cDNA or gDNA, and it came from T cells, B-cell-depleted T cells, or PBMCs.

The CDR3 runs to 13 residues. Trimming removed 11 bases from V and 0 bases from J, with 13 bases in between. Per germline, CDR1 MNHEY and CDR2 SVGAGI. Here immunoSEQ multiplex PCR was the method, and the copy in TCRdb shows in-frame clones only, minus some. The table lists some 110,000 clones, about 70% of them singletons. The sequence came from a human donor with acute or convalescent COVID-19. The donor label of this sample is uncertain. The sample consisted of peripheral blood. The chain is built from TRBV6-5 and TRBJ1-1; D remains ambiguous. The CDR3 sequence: CASTPILNTEAFF. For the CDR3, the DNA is TGTGCCTCGACACCAATTCTGAACACTGAAGCTTTCTTT.